Listed below are T cell receptor beta chains from one sample, sequenced in a study of T-cell reconstitution after alpha-beta-depleted transplantation in children. TCRdb recomputed calls from the PCR reads with MiXCR, one row per CDR3 protein. The sample contains hundreds of thousands of distinct CDR3 sequences, around 15% of which appear only once. Sequencing used PBMCs, mostly from graft donor cells, obtained 360 days after TCRalphabeta/CD19-depleted stem cell transplant. The receptor source for this set is a boy younger than two who had a stem cell transplant for Wiskott-Aldrich syndrome, so the T cells may come from the graft donor. Both conserved end residues are part of each CDR3. The D gene is left open where the match is weak. Where a row states a size, it is once, few, many or the class of an expanded clone; other rows omit it.

j_gene: TRBJ2-5
d_gene: NA
abundance: NA
v_gene: TRBV20-1
CDR3aa: CSAPDWTETQYF
CDR3nt: TGCAGTGCCCCGGACTGGACGGAGACCCAGTACTTC

j_gene: TRBJ2-7
d_gene: TRBD2
abundance: NA
v_gene: TRBV6-5
CDR3aa: CASSYSVLSGIGTREQYF
CDR3nt: TGTGCCAGCAGTTACTCGGTCCTGAGCGGGATCGGGACTAGGGAGCAGTACTTC

j_gene: TRBJ2-5
d_gene: NA
abundance: NA
v_gene: TRBV30
CDR3aa: CAWSVGTGLQETQYF
CDR3nt: TGTGCCTGGAGTGTAGGAACAGGGCTTCAAGAGACCCAGTACTTC

j_gene: TRBJ2-3
d_gene: TRBD2
abundance: NA
v_gene: TRBV7-8
CDR3aa: CASSLGAGGTKKDTQYF
CDR3nt: TGTGCCAGCAGCTTAGGGGCTGGTGGGACTAAGAAAGATACGCAGTATTTT

j_gene: TRBJ1-2
d_gene: NA
abundance: few
v_gene: TRBV19
CDR3aa: CASLGYYGYTF
CDR3nt: TGTGCCAGTCTTGGTTACTATGGCTACACCTTC

j_gene: TRBJ2-3
d_gene: NA
abundance: few
v_gene: TRBV7-9
CDR3aa: CASSPASDTQYF
CDR3nt: TGTGCCAGCAGCCCAGCTAGCGATACGCAGTATTTT

j_gene: TRBJ2-4
d_gene: NA
abundance: few
v_gene: TRBV5-1
CDR3aa: CASSWGPRRAKLAKNIQYF
CDR3nt: TGCGCCAGCAGCTGGGGGCCGCGGAGGGCAAAACTCGCCAAAAACATTCAGTACTTC

j_gene: TRBJ2-1
d_gene: TRBD2
abundance: NA
v_gene: TRBV28
CDR3aa: CASSLPRTSGRGRGNEQFF
CDR3nt: TGTGCCAGCAGTTTGCCCCGGACTAGCGGGAGGGGGAGGGGCAATGAGCAGTTCTTC

j_gene: TRBJ1-3
d_gene: TRBD1
abundance: NA
v_gene: TRBV5-6
CDR3aa: CASSLNRGGTTIYF
CDR3nt: TGTGCCAGCAGCTTGAACAGGGGGGGAACCACCATATATTTT

j_gene: TRBJ2-1
d_gene: TRBD1
abundance: NA
v_gene: TRBV12-3/TRBV12-4
CDR3aa: CASSRQGQYNEQFF
CDR3nt: TGTGCCAGCAGTCGACAGGGGCAATACAATGAGCAGTTCTTC

j_gene: TRBJ2-1
d_gene: NA
abundance: few
v_gene: TRBV11-1
CDR3aa: CASSHGAGWYNEQFF
CDR3nt: TGTGCCAGCAGCCACGGGGCGGGTTGGTACAATGAGCAGTTCTTC

j_gene: TRBJ2-3
d_gene: NA
abundance: few
v_gene: TRBV6-5
CDR3aa: CASSYSMTASTDTQYF
CDR3nt: TGTGCCAGCAGTTACTCGATGACAGCTAGCACAGATACGCAGTATTTT

j_gene: TRBJ2-1
d_gene: NA
abundance: NA
v_gene: TRBV2
CDR3aa: CASSALNPYNEQFF
CDR3nt: TGTGCCAGCAGTGCTCTCAACCCCTACAATGAGCAGTTCTTC

j_gene: TRBJ2-7
d_gene: TRBD1
abundance: NA
v_gene: TRBV3-1
CDR3aa: CASSPRQGREQYF
CDR3nt: TGTGCCAGCAGCCCAAGACAGGGAAGAGAGCAGTACTTC

j_gene: TRBJ2-5
d_gene: NA
abundance: few
v_gene: TRBV20-1
CDR3aa: CSARDLGSKETQYF
CDR3nt: TGCAGTGCTAGAGATCTGGGCAGTAAAGAGACCCAGTACTTC

j_gene: TRBJ2-1
d_gene: NA
abundance: once
v_gene: TRBV7-9
CDR3aa: CASSLERGTSYNEQFF
CDR3nt: TGTGCCAGCAGCTTAGAGAGGGGGACCTCCTACAATGAGCAGTTCTTC

j_gene: TRBJ2-3
d_gene: TRBD2
abundance: NA
v_gene: TRBV5-6
CDR3aa: CASQGLGGAPPTDTQYF
CDR3nt: TGTGCCAGCCAGGGACTAGGGGGGGCGCCCCCCACAGATACGCAGTATTTT

j_gene: TRBJ2-2
d_gene: TRBD2
abundance: few
v_gene: TRBV12-3/TRBV12-4
CDR3aa: CASSLSSGRAGELFF
CDR3nt: TGTGCCAGCAGTTTATCTAGCGGGAGAGCCGGGGAGCTGTTTTTT

j_gene: TRBJ2-5
d_gene: NA
abundance: many
v_gene: TRBV12-3/TRBV12-4
CDR3aa: CASSFDSEETQYF
CDR3nt: TGTGCCAGCAGTTTCGACAGCGAAGAGACCCAGTACTTC

j_gene: TRBJ2-5
d_gene: NA
abundance: few
v_gene: TRBV5-1
CDR3aa: CASSSNQETQYF
CDR3nt: TGCGCCAGCAGCTCCAACCAAGAGACCCAGTACTTC

j_gene: TRBJ2-1
d_gene: TRBD2
abundance: few
v_gene: TRBV12-5
CDR3aa: CASGLTREGLGYNEQFF
CDR3nt: TGTGCTAGTGGTTTGACGCGGGAGGGCCTTGGCTACAATGAGCAGTTCTTC

j_gene: TRBJ2-1
d_gene: TRBD2
abundance: few
v_gene: TRBV7-2
CDR3aa: CASSLPVLAGGLDEQFF
CDR3nt: TGTGCCAGCAGCTTACCCGTACTAGCGGGGGGCTTGGATGAGCAGTTCTTC